This TCR beta chain is drawn from a study of shared clonotypes between healthy human individuals. Sequencing used immunoSEQ multiplex PCR; TCRdb keeps in-frame clones, though not all of them. This repertoire shows 850,000 to 1,200,000 clones, more than 65% found once; its top ten account for approximately 1.5%. The length of the CDR3 is 13 residues. The V end lost 10 bases, the J end lost 5 bases, and 17 bases lay between the germline ends. Germline V lookup: CDR1 WNHNN, CDR2 SYGVQD (reference sequence). Findings and caveats of the study: Having only a few donors restricted how much genetic and exposure-history diversity was captured. For naive CD4 cells, approximately 4.8% of clonotypes were shared across a handful of donors.

Points on this clone: The antigen is unknown.

The source of this sequence is a man aged 18 to 29 in good health. The chain combines TRBV10-1 with TRBJ1-1; maybe TRBD1 (6 bases). The specimen was memory CD4+ T cells sorted from blood. Subset defined: CD45RA-negative fraction. The CDR3 reads CATRAGDWTEAFF. CDR3 nucleotides: TGCGCCACCCGGGCAGGGGATTGGACTGAAGCTTTCTTT.